The 22 T cell receptor beta chains listed next were all sequenced from one sample in a study of technical replicates of blood from a handful of donors. Assay: immunoSEQ multiplex PCR; the TCRdb copy retains only in-frame clones and omits some. Among tens of thousands of clones listed, just over 90% were seen once. Sequences were obtained from PBMCs. The receptors here all came from a human donor in good health. Some clones in this sample may be carry-over from other donors' samples.

The rearrangement joins TRBV21-1 to TRBJ1-1. TRBV21-1 is designated a pseudogene. The CDR3 is 14 residues long. The CDR3 nucleotides read TGTGCCAGCAGCAGTGGAGGAAGGGACACTGAAGCTTTCTTT. The encoded protein is CASSSGGRDTEAFF.

The chain uses TRBV5-6 and TRBJ1-2; 8 bases line up with TRBD1. The CDR3 sequence is 14 residues long. Trimming removed 2 bases from V and 3 bases from J; junction bases left unmatched: 3. The germline V gene has CDR1 SGHDT and CDR2 YYEEEE. CDR3 nucleotides: TGTGCCAGCAGCTTCGTGACAGGGGACTATGGCTACACCTTC. Its translation: CASSFVTGDYGYTF.

The CDR3 DNA is TGCAGCGTTTTTGGGTCCTCGGGTGAAAAACTGTTTTTT. Its translation: CSVFGSSGEKLFF. The chain combines TRBV29-1 with TRBJ1-4; D call uncertain. Germline CDR1 and CDR2: SQVTM and ANQGSEA. Trimming cost V 5 bases and J 7 bases, with 14 bases left between them. The CDR3 spans 13 residues.

V is TRBV14 and J is TRBJ2-7, with TRBD2 matching over 7 bases. J gave up 7 bases and V 1 base, and 7 bases lay outside the gene matches. The CDR3 length is 14 residues. From germline, CDR1 is SGHDN and CDR2 FVKESK. This CDR3 is CASSQAPGGGEQYF. The CDR3, as DNA: TGTGCCAGCAGCCAAGCCCCGGGGGGAGGGGAGCAGTACTTC.

This rearrangement joins TRBV4-3 to TRBJ2-7, with 8 bases identical to TRBD2. Germline V gene lookup returns CDR1 LGHNA and CDR2 YSLEER. With V trimmed by 0 bases and J by 3 bases, 10 bases remained unmatched. There are 17 residues in the CDR3. The chain's CDR3 is CASSQDRVTSGGYEQYF. The CDR3 region has the DNA TGCGCCAGCAGCCAAGATCGGGTAACTAGCGGAGGCTACGAGCAGTACTTC.

This chain links TRBV2 with TRBJ1-5; tentative D call: TRBD1 (5 bases). The V and J ends lost 2 bases and 6 bases respectively, with 11 bases between them. In germline, CDR1 is SNHLY, CDR2 FYNNEI. This CDR3 has 14 residues. This CDR3 is CASSEYGGSQPQHF. Written as DNA, the CDR3 is TGTGCCAGCAGTGAATACGGGGGTAGTCAGCCCCAGCATTTT. Based on the CDR3 plus reference TRBV2 and TRBJ1-5, the full variable domain is EPEVTQTPSHQVTQMGQEVILRCVPISNHLYFYWYRQILGQKVEFLVSFYNNEISEKSEIFDDQFSVERPDGSNFTLKIRSTKLEDSAMYFCASSEYGGSQPQHFGDGTRLSIL.

This clone occurred once. The CDR3 loop is CASSLVAGGSTDTQYF. Here the CDR3 DNA reads TGCGCCAGCAGCTTGGTAGCGGGGGGTAGCACAGATACGCAGTATTTT. The chain recombines TRBV5-1 with TRBJ2-3; 10 bases align to TRBD2. In germline, CDR1 is SGHRS, CDR2 YFSETQ. The CDR3 totals 16 residues. V lost 0 bases, J lost 0 bases, and 1 base stayed unmatched.

This rearrangement joins TRBV6-5 to TRBJ2-5, with a possible D match to TRBD2 (6 bases). This CDR3 region has 15 residues. Germline V lookup: CDR1 MNHEY, CDR2 SVGAGI. Between the trimmed V and J ends, which lost 2 bases and 5 bases, there was a span of 15 bases. Written as DNA, the CDR3 is TGTGCCAGCAGTTACGGTGGAGGGAGCCAGGAGACCCAGTACTTC. Translating gives CASSYGGGSQETQYF.

CDR3 bases: TGTGCCAGCAGTTCCAGAACCGATATCAGCACAGATACGCAGTATTTT. Its translation is CASSSRTDISTDTQYF. This chain connects TRBV27 to TRBJ2-3; D is undetermined. This CDR3 is built from 16 residues. Per germline, CDR1 MNHEY and CDR2 SMNVEV (reference sequence). V was pared by 4 bases and J by 0 bases, with 14 bases between.

V and J are TRBV2 and TRBJ2-3; D is ambiguous. This CDR3 contains 14 residues. Deletions cut 4 bases from V and 2 bases from J, with 10 bases between. CDR1 and CDR2 (germline): SNHLY, FYNNEI. DNA of the CDR3: TGTGCCAGCAGTGGAAGTAGCCACACAGATACGCAGTATTTT. It codes for CASSGSSHTDTQYF. Complete variable domain (other parts from reference TRBV2 and TRBJ2-3): EPEVTQTPSHQVTQMGQEVILRCVPISNHLYFYWYRQILGQKVEFLVSFYNNEISEKSEIFDDQFSVERPDGSNFTLKIRSTKLEDSAMYFCASSGSSHTDTQYFGPGTRLTVL.

The CDR3 nucleotides read TGTGCCAGCAAGTTCTCGACTCTCAGGGCCTACGAGCAGTACTTC. Its protein is CASKFSTLRAYEQYF. The V and J genes are TRBV2 and TRBJ2-7; tentatively, D is TRBD1 (5 bases). Trimming removed 7 bases at V and 2 bases at J, with 18 bases between. Germline V lookup: CDR1 SNHLY, CDR2 FYNNEI. This CDR3 spans 15 amino acids. Looking up the rest from reference TRBV2 and TRBJ2-7 gives the full variable domain: EPEVTQTPSHQVTQMGQEVILRCVPISNHLYFYWYRQILGQKVEFLVSFYNNEISEKSEIFDDQFSVERPDGSNFTLKIRSTKLEDSAMYFCASKFSTLRAYEQYFGPGTRLTVT.

V is TRBV11-1 and J is TRBJ2-1; weak D call: TRBD1 (7 bases). CDR1 is SGHAT and CDR2 is FQDESV in the germline V gene (reference sequence). Trimming removed 1 base from V and 2 bases from J, with 12 bases in between. The CDR3 totals 16 residues. DNA of the CDR3: TGTGCCAGCAGCTTAGGGAGGGGGCTGACCTACAATGAGCAGTTCTTC. It codes for CASSLGRGLTYNEQFF.

The V gene is TRBV9, the J gene TRBJ2-3; 7 bases map to TRBD1. This CDR3 spans 14 amino acids. Trimming at V came to 6 bases and at J to 1 base, leaving 5 bases not matched to a gene. The germline V gene encodes CDR1 SGDLS and CDR2 YYNGEE. CDR3 in amino acids: CASTRDSRTDTQYF. CDR3 sequence (DNA): TGTGCCAGCACCCGGGACAGCCGCACAGATACGCAGTATTTT.

The V call is TRBV5-5, the J call TRBJ2-5, with 7 bases aligning to TRBD2. Per germline, CDR1 SGHKS and CDR2 YYEKEE (reference sequence). The CDR3 is 16 amino acids. V was pared by 2 bases and J by 2 bases, with 9 bases of the junction left unmatched. CDR3 loop: CASSFTSAPRQETQYF. In nucleotides, the CDR3 is TGTGCCAGCAGCTTCACTAGCGCCCCAAGGCAAGAGACCCAGTACTTC. Full variable domain (rest looked up from reference TRBV5-5 and TRBJ2-5): DAGVTQSPTHLIKTRGQQVTLRCSPISGHKSVSWYQQVLGQGPQFIFQYYEKEERGRGNFPDRFSARQFPNYSSELNVNALLLGDSALYLCASSFTSAPRQETQYFGPGTRLLVL.

This clone was observed a single time. J is TRBJ2-3 and V is TRBV2, with D maybe TRBD2 (6 bases). The germline V gene has CDR1 SNHLY and CDR2 FYNNEI. The CDR3 runs to 14 residues. Trimming removed 1 base from V and 5 bases from J, with 10 bases in between. The CDR3 DNA reads as TGTGCCAGCAGTGAAGGCACCGGGAGAGATACGCAGTATTTT. The encoded protein is CASSEGTGRDTQYF.

This chain joins TRBV30 and TRBJ2-6; D possibly corresponds to TRBD1 (6 bases). Germline CDR1 is GTSNPN and CDR2 is SVGIG (reference sequence). The CDR3 contains 17 residues. V lost 0 bases, J lost 1 base, and 13 bases lay in between. CDR3 in DNA: TGTGCCTGGAGTGTTTACAGGGCGTCTTCTGGGGCCAACGTCCTGACTTTC. This sequence encodes CAWSVYRASSGANVLTF.

This clone showed up just once. The chain has TRBV13 and TRBJ1-2; 7 bases agree with TRBD1. V was pared by 5 bases and J by 7 bases, with 7 bases of the junction left unmatched. The CDR3 length is 13 residues. Germline V gene data show CDR1 as PRHDT and CDR2 as FYEKMQ (reference sequence). The CDR3 nucleotides are TGTGCCAGCAGCACCCGACAGGGCTCTGGCTACACCTTC. This translates into CASSTRQGSGYTF.

This clone was counted a single time. The rearrangement joins TRBV5-4 to TRBJ2-7, with 7 nucleotides matching TRBD2. The V segment lost 3 bases and the J segment 7 bases; nucleotides outside the gene matches: 7. Germline values: CDR1 SGHNT, CDR2 YYREEE (reference sequence). The CDR3 runs 13 residues. CDR3 in DNA: TGTGCCAGCAGCTCATCCGGGACTACGGAGCAGTACTTC. It yields the protein CASSSSGTTEQYF.

The chain carries TRBV4-1 and TRBJ2-4; 11 bases map to TRBD2. The trim removed 1 base at V and 0 bases at J, leaving 14 bases unmatched. CDR1 is MGHRA and CDR2 is YSYEKL in the germline V gene. This CDR3 contains 21 residues. The CDR3 DNA is TGCGCCAGCAGCCAAGTAACAGGTAGCGGGGGGGCTGTTGGAGCCAAAAACATTCAGTACTTC. It encodes CASSQVTGSGGAVGAKNIQYF.

The chain employs TRBV6-5 and TRBJ1-2, with 7 bases lining up with TRBD1. The length of the CDR3 is 13 residues. After removal of 6 bases from V and 13 bases from J, the junction contained 14 bases not matched to a gene. Looked up from germline, CDR1 is MNHEY and CDR2 is SVGAGI. CDR3 DNA sequence: TGTGCCAGCAGCATAACTCAGACAGGGCGAGTCACCTTC. It specifies CASSITQTGRVTF.

This chain connects TRBV1 to TRBJ2-7; TRBD2, as called in the table, went unchecked against the DNA. TRBV1 has pseudogene status. The CDR3 length is 12 residues. CDR3 sequence: CTGGLSYYEQYF. Here the CDR3 DNA reads TGCACCGGGGGACTATCCTATTACGAGCAGTACTTC.

The chain is built from TRBV12-5 and TRBJ2-7; tentatively, D is TRBD1 (6 bases). Germline V lookup: CDR1 LGHNT, CDR2 FRNRAP. V was shortened by 7 bases and J by 5 bases, with 18 bases between the two germline ends. The CDR3 spans 14 residues. CDR3 residues: CASARDLRGNEQYF. For the CDR3, the DNA is TGTGCTAGTGCCCGGGATCTAAGGGGGAACGAGCAGTACTTC.